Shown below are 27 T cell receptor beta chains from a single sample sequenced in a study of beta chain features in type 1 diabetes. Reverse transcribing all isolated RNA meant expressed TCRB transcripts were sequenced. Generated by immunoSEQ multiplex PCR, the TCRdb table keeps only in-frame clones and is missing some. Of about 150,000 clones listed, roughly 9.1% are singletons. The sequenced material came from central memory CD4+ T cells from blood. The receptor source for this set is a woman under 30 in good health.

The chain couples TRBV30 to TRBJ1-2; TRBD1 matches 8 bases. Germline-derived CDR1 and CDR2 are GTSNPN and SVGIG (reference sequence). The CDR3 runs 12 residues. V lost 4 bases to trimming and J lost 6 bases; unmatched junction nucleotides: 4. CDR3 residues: CAWTGTGDGYTF. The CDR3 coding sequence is TGTGCCTGGACTGGGACAGGTGATGGCTACACCTTC.

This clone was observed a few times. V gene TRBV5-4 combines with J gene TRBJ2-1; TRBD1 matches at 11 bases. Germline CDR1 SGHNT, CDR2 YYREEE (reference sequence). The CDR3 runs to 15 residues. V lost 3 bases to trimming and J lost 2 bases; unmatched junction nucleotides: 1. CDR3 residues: CASSWGQGAYNEQFF. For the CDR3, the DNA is TGTGCCAGCAGCTGGGGACAGGGGGCCTACAATGAGCAGTTCTTC. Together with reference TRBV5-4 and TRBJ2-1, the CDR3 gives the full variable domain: ETGVTQSPTHLIKTRGQQVTLRCSSQSGHNTVSWYQQALGQGPQFIFQYYREEENGRGNFPPRFSGLQFPNYSSELNVNALELDDSALYLCASSWGQGAYNEQFFGPGTRLTVL.

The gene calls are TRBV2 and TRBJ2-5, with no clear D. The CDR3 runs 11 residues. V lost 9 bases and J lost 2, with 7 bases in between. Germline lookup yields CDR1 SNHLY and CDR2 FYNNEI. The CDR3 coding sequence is TGTGCCAGTCAGGCTCAAGAGACCCAGTACTTC. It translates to CASQAQETQYF. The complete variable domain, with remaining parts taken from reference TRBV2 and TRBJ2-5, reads EPEVTQTPSHQVTQMGQEVILRCVPISNHLYFYWYRQILGQKVEFLVSFYNNEISEKSEIFDDQFSVERPDGSNFTLKIRSTKLEDSAMYFCASQAQETQYFGPGTRLLVL.

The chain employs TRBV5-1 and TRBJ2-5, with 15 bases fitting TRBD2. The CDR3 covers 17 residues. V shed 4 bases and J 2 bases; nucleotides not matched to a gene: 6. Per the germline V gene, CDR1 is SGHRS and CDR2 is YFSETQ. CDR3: CASSRTGLAGGQETQYF. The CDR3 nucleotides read TGCGCCAGCAGCCGTACGGGACTAGCGGGGGGACAAGAGACCCAGTACTTC.

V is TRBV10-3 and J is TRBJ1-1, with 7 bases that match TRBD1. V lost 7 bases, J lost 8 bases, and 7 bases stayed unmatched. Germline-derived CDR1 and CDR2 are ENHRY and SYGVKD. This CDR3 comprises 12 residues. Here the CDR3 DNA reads TGTGCCATCAAGGCAGGGGGTTCGGAAGCTTTCTTT. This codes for CAIKAGGSEAFF.

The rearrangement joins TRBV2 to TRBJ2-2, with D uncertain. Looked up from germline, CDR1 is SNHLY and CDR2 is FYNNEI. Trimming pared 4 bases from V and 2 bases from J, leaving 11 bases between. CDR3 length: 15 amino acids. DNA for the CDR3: TGTGCCAGCAGTGGTGGCAGGTTAAACACCGGGGAGCTGTTTTTT. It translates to CASSGGRLNTGELFF.

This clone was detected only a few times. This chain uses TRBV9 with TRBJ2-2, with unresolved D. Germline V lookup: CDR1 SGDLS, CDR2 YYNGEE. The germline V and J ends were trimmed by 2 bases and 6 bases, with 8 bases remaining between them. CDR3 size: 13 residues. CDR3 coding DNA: TGTGCCAGCAGCGTTACAGAGTCCGGGGAGCTGTTTTTT. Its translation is CASSVTESGELFF.

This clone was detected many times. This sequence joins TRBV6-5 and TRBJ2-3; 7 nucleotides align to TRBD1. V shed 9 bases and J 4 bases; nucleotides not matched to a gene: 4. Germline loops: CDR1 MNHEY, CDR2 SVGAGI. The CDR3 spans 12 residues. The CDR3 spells CASTGVPDTQYF. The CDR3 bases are TGTGCCAGTACAGGGGTGCCAGATACGCAGTATTTT.

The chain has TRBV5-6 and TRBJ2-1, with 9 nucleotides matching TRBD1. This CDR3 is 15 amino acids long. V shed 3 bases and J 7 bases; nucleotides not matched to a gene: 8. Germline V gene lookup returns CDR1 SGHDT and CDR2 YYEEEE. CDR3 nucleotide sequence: TGTGCCAGCAGCTATTTACAGGGGGCGGCGAATGAGCAGTTCTTC. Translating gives CASSYLQGAANEQFF. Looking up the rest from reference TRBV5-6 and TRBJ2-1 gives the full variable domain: DAGVTQSPTHLIKTRGQQVTLRCSPKSGHDTVSWYQQALGQGPQFIFQYYEEEERQRGNFPDRFSGHQFPNYSSELNVNALLLGDSALYLCASSYLQGAANEQFFGPGTRLTVL.

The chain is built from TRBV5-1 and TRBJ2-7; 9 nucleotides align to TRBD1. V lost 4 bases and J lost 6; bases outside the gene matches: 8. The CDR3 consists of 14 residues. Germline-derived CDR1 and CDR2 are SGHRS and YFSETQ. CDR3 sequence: CASSHGTGLSEQYF. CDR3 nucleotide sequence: TGCGCCAGCAGCCACGGGACAGGGCTGAGCGAGCAGTACTTC. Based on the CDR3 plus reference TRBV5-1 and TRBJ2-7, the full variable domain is KAGVTQTPRYLIKTRGQQVTLSCSPISGHRSVSWYQQTPGQGLQFLFEYFSETQRNKGNFPGRFSGRQFSNSRSEMNVSTLELGDSALYLCASSHGTGLSEQYFGPGTRLTVT.

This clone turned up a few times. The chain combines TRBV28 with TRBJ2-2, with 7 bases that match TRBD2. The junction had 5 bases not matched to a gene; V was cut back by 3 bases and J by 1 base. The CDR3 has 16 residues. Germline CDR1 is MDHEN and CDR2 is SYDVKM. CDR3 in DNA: TGTGCCAGCAGTTTCTTCCGGACTAGGAACACCGGGGAGCTGTTTTTT. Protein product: CASSFFRTRNTGELFF.

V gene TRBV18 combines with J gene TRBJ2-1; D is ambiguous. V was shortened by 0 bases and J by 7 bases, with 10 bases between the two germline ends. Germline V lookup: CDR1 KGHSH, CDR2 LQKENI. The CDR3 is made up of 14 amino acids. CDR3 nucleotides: TGTGCCAGCTCACCACCATCCGGTTTAAATGAGCAGTTCTTC. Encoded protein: CASSPPSGLNEQFF.

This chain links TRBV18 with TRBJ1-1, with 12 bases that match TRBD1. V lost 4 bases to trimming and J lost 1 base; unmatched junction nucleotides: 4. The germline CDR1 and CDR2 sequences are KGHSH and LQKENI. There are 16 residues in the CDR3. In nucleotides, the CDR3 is TGTGCCAGCTCACTGGGGGGACAGGGGGCGAACACTGAAGCTTTCTTT. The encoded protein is CASSLGGQGANTEAFF.

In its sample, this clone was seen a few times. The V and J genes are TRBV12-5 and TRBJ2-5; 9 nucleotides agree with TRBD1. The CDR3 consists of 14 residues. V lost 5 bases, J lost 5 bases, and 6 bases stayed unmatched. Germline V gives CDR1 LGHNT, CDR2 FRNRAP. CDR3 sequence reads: CASGTGQGGETQYF. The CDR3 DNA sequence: TGTGCTAGTGGTACGGGACAGGGCGGGGAGACCCAGTACTTC.

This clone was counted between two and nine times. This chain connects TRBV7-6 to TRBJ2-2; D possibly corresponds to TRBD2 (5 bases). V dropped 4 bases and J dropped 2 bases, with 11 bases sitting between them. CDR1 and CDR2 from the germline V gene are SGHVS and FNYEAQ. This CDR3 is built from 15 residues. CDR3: CASSYRSGNTGELFF. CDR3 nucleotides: TGTGCCAGCAGCTACCGAAGCGGCAACACCGGGGAGCTGTTTTTT.

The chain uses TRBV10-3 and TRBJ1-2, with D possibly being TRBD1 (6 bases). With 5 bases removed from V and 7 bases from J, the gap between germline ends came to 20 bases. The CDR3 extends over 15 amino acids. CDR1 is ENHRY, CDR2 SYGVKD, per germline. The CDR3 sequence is CAISTSGGAILGYTF. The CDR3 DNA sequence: TGTGCCATCAGTACAAGCGGGGGGGCTATCCTTGGCTACACCTTC.

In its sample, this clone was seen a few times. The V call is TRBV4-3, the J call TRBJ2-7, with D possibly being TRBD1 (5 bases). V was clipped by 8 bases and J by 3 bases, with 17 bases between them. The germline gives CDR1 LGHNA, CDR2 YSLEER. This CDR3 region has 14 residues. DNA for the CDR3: TGCGCCAGCTCTCAAGGCCCAGGGTTCTACGAGCAGTACTTC. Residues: CASSQGPGFYEQYF.

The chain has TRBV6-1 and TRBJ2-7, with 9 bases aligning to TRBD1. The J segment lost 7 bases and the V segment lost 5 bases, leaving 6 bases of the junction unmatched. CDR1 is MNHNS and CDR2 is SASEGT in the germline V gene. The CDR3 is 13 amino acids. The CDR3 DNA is TGTGCCAGCAGTCGGGACAGGGCGGGGGAGCAGTACTTC. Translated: CASSRDRAGEQYF.

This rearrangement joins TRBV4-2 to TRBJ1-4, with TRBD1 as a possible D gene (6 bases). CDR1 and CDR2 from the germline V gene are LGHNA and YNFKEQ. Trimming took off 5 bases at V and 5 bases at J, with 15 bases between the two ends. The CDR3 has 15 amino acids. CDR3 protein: CASSGQTGPNEKLFF. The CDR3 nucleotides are TGTGCCAGCAGCGGACAGACAGGTCCCAATGAAAAACTGTTTTTT.

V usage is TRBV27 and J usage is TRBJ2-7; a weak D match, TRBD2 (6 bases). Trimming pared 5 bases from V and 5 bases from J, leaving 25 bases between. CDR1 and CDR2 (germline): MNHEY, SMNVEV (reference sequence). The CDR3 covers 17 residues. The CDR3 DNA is TGTGCCAGCAGTCTCTCCCCCCCGGGACTCTACTGGAACGAGCAGTACTTC. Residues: CASSLSPPGLYWNEQYF.

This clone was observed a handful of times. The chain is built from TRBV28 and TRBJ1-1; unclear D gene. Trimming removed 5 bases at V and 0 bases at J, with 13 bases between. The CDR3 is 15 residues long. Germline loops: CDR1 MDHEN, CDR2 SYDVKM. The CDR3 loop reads CASSPPRVMNTEAFF. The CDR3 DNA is TGTGCCAGCAGTCCGCCGAGGGTAATGAACACTGAAGCTTTCTTT.

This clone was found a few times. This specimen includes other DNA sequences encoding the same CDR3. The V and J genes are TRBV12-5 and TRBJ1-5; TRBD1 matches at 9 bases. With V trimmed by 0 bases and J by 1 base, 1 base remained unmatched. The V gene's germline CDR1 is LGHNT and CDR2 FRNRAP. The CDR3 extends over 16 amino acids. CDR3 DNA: TGTGCTAGTGGTTTGGTCGGACAGGGGAGCAATCAGCCCCAGCATTTT. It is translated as CASGLVGQGSNQPQHF.

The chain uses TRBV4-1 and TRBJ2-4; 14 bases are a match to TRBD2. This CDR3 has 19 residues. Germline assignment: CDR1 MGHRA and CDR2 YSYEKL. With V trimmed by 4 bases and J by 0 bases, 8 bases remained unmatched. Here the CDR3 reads CASSPRTSGGPIAKNIQYF. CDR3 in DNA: TGCGCCAGCAGCCCTAGGACTAGCGGGGGGCCTATAGCCAAAAACATTCAGTACTTC.

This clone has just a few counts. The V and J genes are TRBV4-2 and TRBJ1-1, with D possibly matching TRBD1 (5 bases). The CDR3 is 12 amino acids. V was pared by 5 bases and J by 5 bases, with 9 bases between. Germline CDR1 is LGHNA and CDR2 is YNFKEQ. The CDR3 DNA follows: TGTGCCAGCAGCTCCAGGGTGACTGAAGCTTTCTTT. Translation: CASSSRVTEAFF.

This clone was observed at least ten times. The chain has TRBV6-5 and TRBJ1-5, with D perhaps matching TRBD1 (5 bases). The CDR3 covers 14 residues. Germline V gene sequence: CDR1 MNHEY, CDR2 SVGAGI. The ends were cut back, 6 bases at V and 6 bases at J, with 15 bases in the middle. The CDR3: CASRLSGDGQPQHF. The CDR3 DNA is TGTGCCAGCAGGCTCTCGGGGGACGGTCAGCCCCAGCATTTT.

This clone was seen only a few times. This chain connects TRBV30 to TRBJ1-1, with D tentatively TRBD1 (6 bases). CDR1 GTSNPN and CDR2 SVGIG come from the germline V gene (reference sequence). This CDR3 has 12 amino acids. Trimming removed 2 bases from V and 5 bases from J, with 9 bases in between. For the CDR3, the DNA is TGTGCCTGGAGTCCCGGACAGACTGAAGCTTTCTTT. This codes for CAWSPGQTEAFF.

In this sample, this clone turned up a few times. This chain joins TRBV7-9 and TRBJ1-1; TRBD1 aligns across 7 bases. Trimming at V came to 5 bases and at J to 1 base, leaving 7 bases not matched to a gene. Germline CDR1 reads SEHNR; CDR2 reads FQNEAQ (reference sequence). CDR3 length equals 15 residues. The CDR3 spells CASSRWGQRNTEAFF. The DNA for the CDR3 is TGTGCCAGCAGCCGCTGGGGACAGAGGAACACTGAAGCTTTCTTT.